This TCR beta chain was sequenced during a study of CXCR3-negative and CXCR3-positive naive CD8 T cells. CD45RO-CCR7+CD27+CD95- expression identified naive CD8+ T cells. For this clonotype: Its antigen is not known.

The authors made the TRB cDNA libraries by 5' RACE using UMI labels. TCRdb derives one entry per CDR3 protein from the 5' RACE reads, leaving out DNA. Here the sample table reports over 70,000 distinct CDR3 sequences. The germline gives CDR1 MNHEY, CDR2 SVGAGI. The CDR3 runs 12 residues. Notes on the study in general: TCR strength was inferred from TRB CDR3 properties, while surface CD5 was comparable between naive subsets. TRB CDR3s were more hydrophobic in CXCR3-positive than in CXCR3-negative naive cells. Much lower diversity was found in memory CD8+ cells, while both naive subsets had comparably high diversity.

This TCR derives from a human donor in good health. Some clones in this sample may be carry-over from other donors' samples. The source material was naive CXCR3- CD8+ T cells from blood. The sample's subset: CD45RO-CCR7+CD27+CD95- naive CD8+ T cells lacking CXCR3 (TNR3-). J is TRBJ2-2 and V is TRBV6-5. CDR3 in amino acids: CASSQVAGELFF.